The T cell receptor beta chain under discussion was sequenced for a study of post-analysis software for immune sequencing data. This clonotype showed up just a few times. Antigen: not known. V was cut by 4 bases and J by 8 bases, with 8 bases left in between. In germline, CDR1 is SGHTA, CDR2 FQGNSA. The CDR3 spans 11 residues. Carried by the TCR beta cDNA libraries were unique molecular identifiers. From the PCR reads, TCRdb called clonotypes with MiXCR, one entry per CDR3 protein. The profile shows 500,000 to 600,000 distinct CDR3 sequences, 44% of them singletons. Overall study findings and caveats: A few TRBV segments were significantly more frequent in patients than in controls. TRBV5-6, TRBV5-1 and TRBV20-1 were among these segments.

Sequencing was done on a sample of blood. V is TRBV7-2 and J is TRBJ1-2; no clear D gene. The clonotype comes from a girl under 18 with multiple sclerosis. The CDR3 is CASSWLRGYTF. Written as DNA, the CDR3 is TGTGCCAGCAGCTGGCTCAGGGGCTACACCTTC.